The source of this T cell receptor (beta chain) is a study of CD8 T cells in ankylosing spondylitis (TCRdb year 2017). Notes on the research overall: The study profiled T cell receptor beta repertoires in healthy donors and ankylosing spondylitis patients to find disease-linked TCR variants. The full study cohort comprised around 25 ankylosing spondylitis patients and around 100 healthy donors. Peripheral blood was sampled, and synovial fluid was also collected from ankylosing spondylitis patients.

Notes on this clonotype: No cognate antigen has been identified for it. At one boundary the junction diverges from the germline segment, which might be a read error.

Instrument on record: Illumina HiSeq 2500. TCR beta libraries were prepared by quantitative 5'-RACE with molecular barcodes. As for the authors' bioinformatics: To identify disease-linked TCR variants, a new computational method was used, one built on a probabilistic model of VDJ rearrangement. TCRdb trimmed the raw reads at Q25, called clones with MiXCR and kept productive beta chains. One record per CDR3 amino acid sequence lists the most common genes and DNA. TCRdb's processing, not the study's, gives the V and J calls here. The sample table lists some 220,000 distinct CDR3 sequences, 7% to 10% of them with a count of one. 4.8% of the sample is in the top ten clones. Study-level results and caveats: Some motif variants were previously reported in synovial fluid and blood of reactive arthritis patients, suggesting common disease-initiation mechanisms. Blood from ankylosing spondylitis patients appeared to be characterized by a TCR beta motif composed of roughly eight highly homologous amino acid variants. The disease-linked clones were reported to be significantly enriched in matched synovial fluid samples from ankylosing spondylitis patients. A CD8+ phenotype was shown by the disease-linked clones, which were found at relatively low frequencies in peripheral blood.

The sequenced sample consisted of blood, either unsorted or a sorted T cell fraction (not recorded which). This sequence was found in a female donor with ankylosing spondylitis or in good health (not recorded which).

The CDR3 has the sequence CASSYSKYMNTEALF. The DNA reads as follows: TGTGCCAGCAGTTACTCGAAATACATGAACACTGAAGCTCTCTTT. This chain joins TRBV6-5 to TRBJ1-1; the D gene cannot be resolved reliably. From the cysteine up to the phenylalanine, the CDR3 has a length of 15 residues. Only the CDR3 region is kept as DNA, spanning 45 bases read in frame from base 1. From a lookup of the germline V gene, CDR1 and CDR2 are MNHEY and SVGAGI.